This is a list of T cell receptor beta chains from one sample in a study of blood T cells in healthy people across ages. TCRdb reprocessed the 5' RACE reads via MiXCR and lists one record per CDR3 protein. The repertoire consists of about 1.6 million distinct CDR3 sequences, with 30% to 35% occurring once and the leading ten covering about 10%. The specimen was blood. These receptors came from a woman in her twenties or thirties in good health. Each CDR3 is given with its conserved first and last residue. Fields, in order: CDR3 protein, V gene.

CSASGTGRDYGYTF	TRBV20-1
CASSGLTRTAAEGYTF	TRBV6-1
CASSQTVTDTQYF	TRBV9
CASSVGDPTSRYEQYF	TRBV9
CATRKGFYGYTF	TRBV15
CASSPGGLAGHPYEQYF	TRBV11-2
CASSQLGAGGYTF	TRBV3-1
CASSQSQGGDGYTF	TRBV4-1
CATSDILNTEAFF	TRBV24-1
CASSDAGAAKNIQYF	TRBV10-2